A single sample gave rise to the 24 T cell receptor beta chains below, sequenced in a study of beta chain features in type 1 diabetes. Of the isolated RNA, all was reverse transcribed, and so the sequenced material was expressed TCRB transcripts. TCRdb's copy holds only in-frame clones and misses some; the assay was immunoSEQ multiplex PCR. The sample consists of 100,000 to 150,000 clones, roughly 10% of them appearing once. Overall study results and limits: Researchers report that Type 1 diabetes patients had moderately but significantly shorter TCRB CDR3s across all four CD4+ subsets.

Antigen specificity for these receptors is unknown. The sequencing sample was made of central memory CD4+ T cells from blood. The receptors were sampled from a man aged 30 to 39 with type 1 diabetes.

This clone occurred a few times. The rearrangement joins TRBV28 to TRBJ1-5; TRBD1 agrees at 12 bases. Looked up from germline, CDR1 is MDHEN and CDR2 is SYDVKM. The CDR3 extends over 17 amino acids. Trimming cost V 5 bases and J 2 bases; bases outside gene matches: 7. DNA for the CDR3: TGTGCCAGCAGTCCGGGACAGGGGGCGATGGGCAATCAGCCCCAGCATTTT. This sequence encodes CASSPGQGAMGNQPQHF.

CDR3 nucleotide sequence: TGTGCCAGCAGCAGCACTAGCGGGGGCACAGATACGCAGTATTTT. Its translation: CASSSTSGGTDTQYF. The chain is built from TRBV11-2 and TRBJ2-3; 10 nucleotides align to TRBD2. CDR1 and CDR2 from the germline V gene are SGHAT and FQNNGV. The CDR3 covers 15 residues. The V gene end was trimmed by 5 bases and the J gene end by 1 base; junction bases not matched to a gene: 3.

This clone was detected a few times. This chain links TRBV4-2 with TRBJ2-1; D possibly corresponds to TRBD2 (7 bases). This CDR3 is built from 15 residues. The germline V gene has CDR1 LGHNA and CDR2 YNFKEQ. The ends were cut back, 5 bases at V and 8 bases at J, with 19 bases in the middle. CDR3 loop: CASSLGRGLVDEQFF. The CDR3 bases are TGTGCCAGCAGCTTGGGGAGGGGGTTGGTCGATGAGCAGTTCTTC.

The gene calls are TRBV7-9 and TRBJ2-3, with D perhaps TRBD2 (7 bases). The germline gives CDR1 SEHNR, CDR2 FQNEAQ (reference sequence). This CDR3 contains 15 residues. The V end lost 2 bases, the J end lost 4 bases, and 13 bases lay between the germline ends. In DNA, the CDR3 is TGTGCCAGCAGCTTACCCCGGGGGGCGGCAGATACGCAGTATTTT. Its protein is CASSLPRGAADTQYF.

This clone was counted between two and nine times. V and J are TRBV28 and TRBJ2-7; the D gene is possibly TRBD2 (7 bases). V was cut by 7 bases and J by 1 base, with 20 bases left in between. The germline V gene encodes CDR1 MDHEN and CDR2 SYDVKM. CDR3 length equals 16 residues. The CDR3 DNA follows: TGTGCCAGCACCCCAAGGAGGGGGGGTAGGTCCTACGAGCAGTACTTC. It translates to CASTPRRGGRSYEQYF. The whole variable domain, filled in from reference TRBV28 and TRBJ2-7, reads DVKVTQSSRYLVKRTGEKVFLECVQDMDHENMFWYRQDPGLGLRLIYFSYDVKMKEKGDIPEGYSVSREKKERFSLILESASTNQTSMYLCASTPRRGGRSYEQYFGPGTRLTVT.

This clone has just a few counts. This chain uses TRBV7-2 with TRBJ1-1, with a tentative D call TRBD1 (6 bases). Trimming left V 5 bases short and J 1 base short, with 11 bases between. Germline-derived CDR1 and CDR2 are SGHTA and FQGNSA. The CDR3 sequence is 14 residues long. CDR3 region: CASSRDRKNTEAFF. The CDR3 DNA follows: TGTGCCAGCAGCCGCGACAGGAAGAACACTGAAGCTTTCTTT.

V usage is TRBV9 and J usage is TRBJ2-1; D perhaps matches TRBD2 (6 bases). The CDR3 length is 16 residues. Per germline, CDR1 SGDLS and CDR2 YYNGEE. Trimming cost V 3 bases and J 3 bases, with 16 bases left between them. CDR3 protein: CASSEGTFHSYNEQFF. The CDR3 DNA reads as TGTGCCAGCAGCGAGGGGACTTTCCATAGCTACAATGAGCAGTTCTTC.

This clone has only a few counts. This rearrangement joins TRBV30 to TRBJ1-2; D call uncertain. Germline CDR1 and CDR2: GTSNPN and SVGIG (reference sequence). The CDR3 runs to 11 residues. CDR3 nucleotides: TGTGCTTGTCATCCGAGGAGGGGCTACACCTTC. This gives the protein CACHPRRGYTF.

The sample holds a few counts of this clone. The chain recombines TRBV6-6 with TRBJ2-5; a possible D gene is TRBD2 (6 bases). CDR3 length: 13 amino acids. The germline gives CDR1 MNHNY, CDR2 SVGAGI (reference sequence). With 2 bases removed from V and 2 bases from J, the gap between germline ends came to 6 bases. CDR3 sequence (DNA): TGTGCCAGCAGTTACGCGGGGCAAGAGACCCAGTACTTC. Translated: CASSYAGQETQYF.

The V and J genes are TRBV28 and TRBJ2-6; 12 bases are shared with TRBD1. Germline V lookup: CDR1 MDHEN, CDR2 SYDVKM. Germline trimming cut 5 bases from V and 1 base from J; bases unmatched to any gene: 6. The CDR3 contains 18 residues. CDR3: CASSPPGQGASGANVLTF. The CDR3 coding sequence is TGTGCCAGCAGTCCCCCGGGACAGGGGGCATCTGGGGCCAACGTCCTGACTTTC.

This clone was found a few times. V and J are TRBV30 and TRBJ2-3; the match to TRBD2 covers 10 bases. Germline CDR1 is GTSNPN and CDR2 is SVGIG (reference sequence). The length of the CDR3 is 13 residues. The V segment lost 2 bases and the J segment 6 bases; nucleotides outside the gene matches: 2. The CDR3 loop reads CAWSLLAGDTQYF. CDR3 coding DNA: TGTGCCTGGAGTTTACTAGCGGGGGATACGCAGTATTTT.

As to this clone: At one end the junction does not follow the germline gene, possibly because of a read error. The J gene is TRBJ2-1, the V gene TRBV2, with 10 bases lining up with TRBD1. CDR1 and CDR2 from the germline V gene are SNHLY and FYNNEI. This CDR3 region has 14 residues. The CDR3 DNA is TGTGCCAACAGTCCGGGACAGGGGCAGGGAGAGCAGTTCTTC. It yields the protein CANSPGQGQGEQFF.

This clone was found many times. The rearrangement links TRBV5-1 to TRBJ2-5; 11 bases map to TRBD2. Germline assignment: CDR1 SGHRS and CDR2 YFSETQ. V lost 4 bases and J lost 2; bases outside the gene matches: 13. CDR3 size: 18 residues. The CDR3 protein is CASSLVPGTSGYQETQYF. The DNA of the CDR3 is TGCGCCAGCAGCCTGGTACCCGGGACTAGCGGCTATCAAGAGACCCAGTACTTC.

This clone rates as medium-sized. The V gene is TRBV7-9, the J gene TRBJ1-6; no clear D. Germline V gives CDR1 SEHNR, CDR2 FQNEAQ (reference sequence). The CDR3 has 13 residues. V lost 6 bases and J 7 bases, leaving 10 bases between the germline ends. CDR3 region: CASSYTENSPLHF. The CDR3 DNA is TGTGCCAGCAGTTACACAGAGAATTCACCCCTCCACTTT.

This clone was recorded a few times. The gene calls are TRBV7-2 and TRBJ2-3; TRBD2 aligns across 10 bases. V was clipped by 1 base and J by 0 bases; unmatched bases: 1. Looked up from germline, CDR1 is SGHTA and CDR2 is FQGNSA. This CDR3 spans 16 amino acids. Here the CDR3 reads CASSLVAGGSTDTQYF. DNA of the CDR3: TGTGCCAGCAGCTTAGTAGCGGGGGGCAGCACAGATACGCAGTATTTT.

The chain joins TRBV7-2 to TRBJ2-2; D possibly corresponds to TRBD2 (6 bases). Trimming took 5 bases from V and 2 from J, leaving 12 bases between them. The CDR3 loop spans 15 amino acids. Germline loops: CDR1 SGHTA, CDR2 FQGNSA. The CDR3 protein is CASSPPGGNTGELFF. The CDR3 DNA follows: TGTGCCAGCAGCCCACCCGGGGGAAACACCGGGGAGCTGTTTTTT.

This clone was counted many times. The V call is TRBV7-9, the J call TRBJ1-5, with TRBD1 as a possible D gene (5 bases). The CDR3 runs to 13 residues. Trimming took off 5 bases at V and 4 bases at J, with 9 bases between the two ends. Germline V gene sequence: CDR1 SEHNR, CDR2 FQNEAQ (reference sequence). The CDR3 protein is CASSKQENQPQHF. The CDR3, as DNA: TGTGCCAGCAGCAAACAGGAGAATCAGCCCCAGCATTTT.

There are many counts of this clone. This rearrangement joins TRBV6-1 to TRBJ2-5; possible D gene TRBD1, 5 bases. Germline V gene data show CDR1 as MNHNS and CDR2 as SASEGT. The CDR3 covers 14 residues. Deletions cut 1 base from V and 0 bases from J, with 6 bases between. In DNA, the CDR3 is TGTGCCAGCAGTGAAGGGGGCAACCAAGAGACCCAGTACTTC. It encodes CASSEGGNQETQYF.

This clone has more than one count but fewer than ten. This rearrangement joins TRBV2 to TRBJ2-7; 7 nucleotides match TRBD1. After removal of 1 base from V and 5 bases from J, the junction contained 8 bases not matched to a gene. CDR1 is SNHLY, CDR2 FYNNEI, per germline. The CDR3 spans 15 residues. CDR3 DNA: TGTGCCAGCAGTGAAGATGGCAGGGGGATTGACGAGCAGTACTTC. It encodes CASSEDGRGIDEQYF.

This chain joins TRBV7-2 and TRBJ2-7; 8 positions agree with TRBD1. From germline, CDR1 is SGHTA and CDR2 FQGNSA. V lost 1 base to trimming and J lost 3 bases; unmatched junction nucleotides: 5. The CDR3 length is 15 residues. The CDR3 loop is CASSLVGRGHYEQYF. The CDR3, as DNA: TGTGCCAGCAGCTTAGTCGGCAGGGGGCACTACGAGCAGTACTTC.

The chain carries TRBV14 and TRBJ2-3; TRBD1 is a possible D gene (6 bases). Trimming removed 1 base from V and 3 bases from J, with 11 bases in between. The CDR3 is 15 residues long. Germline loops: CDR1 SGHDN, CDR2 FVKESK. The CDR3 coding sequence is TGTGCCAGCAGCCAAGGGGCTAGGGGGACAGATACGCAGTATTTT. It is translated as CASSQGARGTDTQYF.

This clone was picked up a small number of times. For the CDR3, the DNA is TGCAGCGTTGAAAAGGGACTAGCGGGGGGTGGAGAGACCCAGTACTTC. It is translated as CSVEKGLAGGGETQYF. This sequence joins TRBV29-1 and TRBJ2-5; 15 nucleotides align to TRBD2. This CDR3 spans 16 amino acids. The germline CDR1 and CDR2 sequences are SQVTM and ANQGSEA. The V and J ends lost 2 bases and 4 bases, in that order; junction bases with no gene match: 5.

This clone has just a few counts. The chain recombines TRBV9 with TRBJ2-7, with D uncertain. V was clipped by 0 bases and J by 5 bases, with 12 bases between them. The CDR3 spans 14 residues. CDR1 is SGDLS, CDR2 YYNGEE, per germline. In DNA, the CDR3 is TGTGCCAGCAGCGTAGAAGGTTTGCGGAACGAGCAGTACTTC. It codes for CASSVEGLRNEQYF.

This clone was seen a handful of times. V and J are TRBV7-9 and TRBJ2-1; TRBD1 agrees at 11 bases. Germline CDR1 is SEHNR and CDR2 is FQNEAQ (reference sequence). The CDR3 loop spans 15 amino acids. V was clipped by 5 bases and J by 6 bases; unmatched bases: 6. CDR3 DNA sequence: TGTGCCAGCAGCACAGGGACAGGGGGTTTCAATGAGCAGTTCTTC. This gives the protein CASSTGTGGFNEQFF.